Detailed here is one TCR beta chain. Original data processing: How many nucleated cells were present was estimated from reference gene primer amplification. Assay: immunoSEQ multiplex PCR; the TCRdb copy retains only in-frame clones and omits some. The V and J calls and the clone size are those of that table, but D and trimming were determined from the DNA. The sample carries hundreds of thousands of clones, more than 75% recorded once. The Seattle patients joined while their infection was active and were tracked longitudinally afterward. The record originates from a study of blood T cell repertoires in COVID-19. Turning to the study itself: Acute and convalescent COVID-19 specimens originated in the United States, Italy and Spain. T cells, B-cell-depleted T cells, or PBMCs supplied cDNA or gDNA.

The CDR3 consists of 12 residues. Losses at the gene ends were 8 bases for V and 7 bases for J; bases not matched to a gene: 5. Germline V lookup: CDR1 SQVTM, CDR2 ANQGSEA. This rearrangement joins TRBV29-1 to TRBJ2-1; 10 bases fit TRBD1. Material: peripheral blood. This sequence was found in a woman in her forties or fifties with COVID-19, enrolled during active disease. The CDR3 DNA reads TGCAGCCCACAGGACAGGGGGAATGAGCAGTTCTTC. It specifies CSPQDRGNEQFF.